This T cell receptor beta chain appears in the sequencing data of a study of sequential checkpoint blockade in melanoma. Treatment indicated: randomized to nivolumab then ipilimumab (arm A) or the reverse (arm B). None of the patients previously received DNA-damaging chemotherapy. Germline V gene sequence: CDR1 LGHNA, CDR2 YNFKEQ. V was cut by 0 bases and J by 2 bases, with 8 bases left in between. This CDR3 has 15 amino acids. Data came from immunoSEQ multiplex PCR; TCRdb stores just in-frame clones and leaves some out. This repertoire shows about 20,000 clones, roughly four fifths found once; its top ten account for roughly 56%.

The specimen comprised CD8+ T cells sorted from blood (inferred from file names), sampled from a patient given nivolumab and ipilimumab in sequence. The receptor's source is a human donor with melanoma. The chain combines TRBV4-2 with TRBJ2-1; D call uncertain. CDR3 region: CASSQDPGPYNEQFF. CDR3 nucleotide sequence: TGTGCCAGCAGCCAAGACCCTGGGCCCTACAATGAGCAGTTCTTC.